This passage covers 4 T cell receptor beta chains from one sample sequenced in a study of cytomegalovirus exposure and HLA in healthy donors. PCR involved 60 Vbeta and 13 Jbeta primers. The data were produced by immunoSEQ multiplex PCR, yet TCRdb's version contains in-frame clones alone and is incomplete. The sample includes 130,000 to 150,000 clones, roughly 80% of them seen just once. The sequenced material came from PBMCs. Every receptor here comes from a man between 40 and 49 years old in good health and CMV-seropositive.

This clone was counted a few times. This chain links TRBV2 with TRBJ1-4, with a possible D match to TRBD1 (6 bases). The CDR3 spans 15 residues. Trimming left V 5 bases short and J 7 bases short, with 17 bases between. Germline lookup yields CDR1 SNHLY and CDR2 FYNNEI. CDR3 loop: CASSRRGASGEKLFF. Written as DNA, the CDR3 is TGTGCCAGCAGTCGCCGGGGGGCTTCTGGTGAAAAACTGTTTTTT.

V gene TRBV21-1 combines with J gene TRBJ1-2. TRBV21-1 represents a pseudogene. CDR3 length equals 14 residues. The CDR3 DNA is TGTGCCAGCGAGAGGGGGGGGTGGGACTATGGCTACACCTTC. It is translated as CASERGGWDYGYTF.

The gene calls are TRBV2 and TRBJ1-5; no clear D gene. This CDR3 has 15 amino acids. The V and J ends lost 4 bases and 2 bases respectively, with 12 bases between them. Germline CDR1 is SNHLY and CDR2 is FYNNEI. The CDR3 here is CASSARGPGNQPQHF. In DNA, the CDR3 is TGTGCCAGCAGTGCCCGGGGTCCTGGCAATCAGCCCCAGCATTTT.

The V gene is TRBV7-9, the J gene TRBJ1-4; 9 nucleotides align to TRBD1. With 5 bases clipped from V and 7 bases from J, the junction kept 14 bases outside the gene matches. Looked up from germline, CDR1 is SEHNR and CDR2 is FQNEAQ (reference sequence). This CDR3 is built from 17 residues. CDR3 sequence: CASSTGTGRRLGEKLFF. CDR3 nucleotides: TGTGCCAGCAGCACCGGGACAGGGAGAAGGCTAGGTGAAAAACTGTTTTTT.